The 13 T cell receptor beta chains listed next were all sequenced from one sample in a study of shared clonotypes between healthy human individuals. Clones were read by immunoSEQ multiplex PCR, and TCRdb kept only the in-frame ones, dropping some. The sample consists of roughly 1.4 million clones, roughly 98.5% of them appearing once. Sequencing used naive CD4+ T cells sorted from blood. The subset denotes: CD45RA+ positively selected. The receptors come from a young man in good health.

The genes are TRBV29-1 and TRBJ1-3; the D gene is possibly TRBD1 (5 bases). From germline, CDR1 is SQVTM and CDR2 ANQGSEA. This CDR3 contains 14 residues. The germline V and J ends were trimmed by 0 bases and 2 bases, with 8 bases remaining between them. Here the CDR3 DNA reads TGCAGCGTTGAAGATATACAGGCTGGAAACACCATATATTTT. The encoded protein is CSVEDIQAGNTIYF.

This clone was picked up one time. The genes are TRBV9 and TRBJ2-7, with 7 bases that match TRBD2. This CDR3 contains 14 residues. Germline V gene lookup returns CDR1 SGDLS and CDR2 YYNGEE. Germline trimming cut 4 bases from V and 5 bases from J; bases unmatched to any gene: 9. The CDR3 nucleotides read TGTGCCAGCAGCTCCCGGGACTATGTGGACGAGCAGTACTTC. The encoded protein is CASSSRDYVDEQYF.

The count of this clone is one. The chain recombines TRBV4-3 with TRBJ2-1; 10 bases map to TRBD2. The V gene's germline CDR1 is LGHNA and CDR2 YSLEER. V lost 0 bases, J lost 2 bases, and 1 base stayed unmatched. The CDR3 consists of 16 residues. CDR3 residues: CASSQDGTSAYNEQFF. CDR3 sequence (DNA): TGCGCCAGCAGCCAAGATGGGACTAGCGCCTACAATGAGCAGTTCTTC.

This clone was seen once. This chain uses TRBV28 with TRBJ1-1, with D tentatively TRBD1 (5 bases). With 8 bases removed from V and 6 bases from J, the gap between germline ends came to 10 bases. Germline values: CDR1 MDHEN, CDR2 SYDVKM. The CDR3 runs 11 residues. The CDR3: CASLGRAEAFF. In nucleotides, the CDR3 is TGTGCCAGCTTGGGACGGGCTGAAGCTTTCTTT.

The rearrangement uses TRBV6-5 and TRBJ2-1; 9 positions match TRBD2. The junction had 3 bases not matched to a gene; V was cut back by 6 bases and J by 0 bases. Germline V gives CDR1 MNHEY, CDR2 SVGAGI. The CDR3 has 15 residues. The DNA for the CDR3 is TGTGCCAGCAGAAGCGGGGGGAGCTCCTACAATGAGCAGTTCTTC. It codes for CASRSGGSSYNEQFF.

In the case of this clone: Other DNA sequences in this sample translate to the same CDR3. V gene TRBV5-1 combines with J gene TRBJ2-1; 10 bases are a match to TRBD2. Per the germline V gene, CDR1 is SGHRS and CDR2 is YFSETQ. J lost 5 bases, V lost 0 bases, and 2 bases had no gene match. This CDR3 region has 15 residues. The CDR3: CASSLGTSGHNEQFF. CDR3 DNA: TGCGCCAGCAGCTTGGGGACTAGCGGACACAATGAGCAGTTCTTC.

The gene calls are TRBV25-1 and TRBJ2-5; TRBD2 agrees at 8 bases. V lost 6 bases and J lost 4; bases outside the gene matches: 10. In germline, CDR1 is MGHDK, CDR2 SYGVNS. The CDR3 has 15 residues. As DNA, the CDR3 is TGTGCCAGCAGGAGGGAGCGGGAGCTCCCAGAGACCCAGTACTTC. Protein sequence: CASRRERELPETQYF.

The chain carries TRBV2 and TRBJ2-7; the D gene is possibly TRBD2 (6 bases). Germline assignment: CDR1 SNHLY and CDR2 FYNNEI. The CDR3 is 11 residues long. V lost 6 bases to trimming and J lost 12 bases, with 15 bases between them. CDR3 loop: CASSGEAVAYF. CDR3 in DNA: TGTGCCAGCAGCGGGGAGGCCGTGGCGTACTTC.

The gene calls are TRBV16 and TRBJ2-3, with TRBD1 matching over 10 bases. Germline V gene data show CDR1 as KGHSY and CDR2 as FQNENV. Losses at the gene ends were 1 base for V and 6 bases for J; bases not matched to a gene: 4. The CDR3 is 15 amino acids. This chain's CDR3 is CASSQYGTGADTQYF. CDR3 bases: TGTGCCAGCAGCCAATATGGGACAGGGGCCGATACGCAGTATTTT.

V is TRBV7-2 and J is TRBJ2-2; TRBD2 matches at 8 bases. The germline V gene has CDR1 SGHTA and CDR2 FQGNSA. The trim removed 1 base at V and 0 bases at J, leaving 7 bases unmatched. This CDR3 has 18 residues. The CDR3 DNA follows: TGTGCCAGCAGCTTAGATCCAGCGGGAGCACCGAACACCGGGGAGCTGTTTTTT. Protein product: CASSLDPAGAPNTGELFF.

The chain links TRBV11-2 to TRBJ2-7; D gene unclear. This CDR3 has 13 residues. CDR1 and CDR2 (germline): SGHAT, FQNNGV. V was cut by 2 bases and J by 3 bases, with 8 bases left in between. DNA for the CDR3: TGTGCCAGCAGCTTAAACACGGACTACGAGCAGTACTTC. This sequence encodes CASSLNTDYEQYF.

The genes are TRBV10-1 and TRBJ2-7; the D gene is possibly TRBD1 (5 bases). This CDR3 is 11 amino acids long. Trimming left V 4 bases short and J 7 bases short, with 8 bases between. Looked up from germline, CDR1 is WNHNN and CDR2 is SYGVQD (reference sequence). The DNA of the CDR3 is TGCGCCAGCAGTGCGGCAGGGGAGCAGTACTTC. Its translation: CASSAAGEQYF.

This chain links TRBV10-3 with TRBJ2-5, with a tentative D call TRBD2 (6 bases). The CDR3 consists of 13 residues. Trimming shortened V by 0 bases and J by 7 bases, and 9 bases separated the two germline ends. From germline, CDR1 is ENHRY and CDR2 SYGVKD. The CDR3 bases are TGTGCCATCAGTGAGTCGACTAGTAGGACCCAGTACTTC. It specifies CAISESTSRTQYF.